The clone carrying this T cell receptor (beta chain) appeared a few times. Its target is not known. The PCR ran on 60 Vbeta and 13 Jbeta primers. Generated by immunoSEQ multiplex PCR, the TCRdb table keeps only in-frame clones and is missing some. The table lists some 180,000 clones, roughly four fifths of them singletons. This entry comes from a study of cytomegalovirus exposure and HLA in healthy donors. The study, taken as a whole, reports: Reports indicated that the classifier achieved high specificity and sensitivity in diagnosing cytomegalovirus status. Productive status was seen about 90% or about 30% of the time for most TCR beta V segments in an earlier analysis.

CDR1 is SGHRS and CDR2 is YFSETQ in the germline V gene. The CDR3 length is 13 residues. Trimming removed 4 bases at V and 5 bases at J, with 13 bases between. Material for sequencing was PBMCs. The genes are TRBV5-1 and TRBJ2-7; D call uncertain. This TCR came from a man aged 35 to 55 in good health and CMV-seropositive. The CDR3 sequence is CASSPTVRDEQYF. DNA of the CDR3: TGCGCCAGCAGCCCCACCGTCCGGGACGAGCAGTACTTC.